The 4 T cell receptor beta chains below all came from one sample that was sequenced in a study of blood T cells in healthy people across ages. A second PCR, run for roughly 7 to 11 cycles, used a sample-barcoded 5' primer plus a J-beta primer mix. From the 5' RACE reads, TCRdb called clonotypes with MiXCR, one entry per CDR3 protein. The sample lists 1.5 million to 2 million distinct CDR3 sequences, roughly 30% seen once, with about 10% in the top ten. Sequencing was done on a sample of blood. All receptors derive from a woman in her twenties or thirties in good health.

The chain recombines TRBV7-9 with TRBJ1-2; D perhaps matches TRBD1 (5 bases). The V end lost 5 bases, the J end lost 1 base, and 17 bases lay between the germline ends. The CDR3 totals 16 residues. The germline CDR1 and CDR2 sequences are SEHNR and FQNEAQ (reference sequence). The CDR3 here is CASSPGPDRVNYGYTF. For the CDR3, the DNA is TGTGCCAGCAGCCCAGGGCCCGATCGGGTTAACTATGGCTACACCTTC. Full variable domain (outside the CDR3, taken from reference TRBV7-9 and TRBJ1-2): DTGVSQNPRHKITKRGQNVTFRCDPISEHNRLYWYRQTLGQGPEFLTYFQNEAQLEKSRLLSDRFSAERPKGSFSTLEIQRTEQGDSAMYLCASSPGPDRVNYGYTFGSGTRLTVV.

CDR3: CASSLKPPGQAAPEGANVLTF. CDR3 bases: TGCGCCAGCAGCCTGAAACCTCCGGGACAGGCAGCCCCGGAGGGGGCCAACGTCCTGACTTTC. V and J are TRBV5-1 and TRBJ2-6, with 8 bases that match TRBD1. The V and J ends lost 4 bases and 4 bases, in that order; junction bases with no gene match: 22. The CDR3 runs to 21 residues. CDR1 is SGHRS, CDR2 YFSETQ, per germline. Looking up the rest from reference TRBV5-1 and TRBJ2-6 gives the full variable domain: KAGVTQTPRYLIKTRGQQVTLSCSPISGHRSVSWYQQTPGQGLQFLFEYFSETQRNKGNFPGRFSGRQFSNSRSEMNVSTLELGDSALYLCASSLKPPGQAAPEGANVLTFGAGSRLTVL.

This clonotype occurred a few times. The genes are TRBV18 and TRBJ2-5; TRBD2 matches at 15 bases. V was clipped by 6 bases and J by 1 base; unmatched bases: 6. Germline CDR1 KGHSH, CDR2 LQKENI. The CDR3 spans 17 residues. The CDR3 bases are TGTGCCAGCTCGCGAGGACTAGCGGGAGGGACCCAAGAGACCCAGTACTTC. Translated: CASSRGLAGGTQETQYF.

This clonotype was seen a handful of times. This chain links TRBV20-1 with TRBJ2-2; D is unclear. From germline, CDR1 is DFQATT and CDR2 SNEGSKA (reference sequence). The CDR3 is made up of 12 amino acids. The CDR3 DNA reads as TGCAGCTCCGCCGCGAACACCGGGGAGCTGTTTTTT. Protein: CSSAANTGELFF.